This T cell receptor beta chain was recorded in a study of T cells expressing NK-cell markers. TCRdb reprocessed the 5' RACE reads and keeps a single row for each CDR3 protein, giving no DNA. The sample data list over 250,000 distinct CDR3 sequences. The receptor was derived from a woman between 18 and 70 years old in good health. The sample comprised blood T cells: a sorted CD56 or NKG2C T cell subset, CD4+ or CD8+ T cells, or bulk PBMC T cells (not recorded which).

This chain's CDR3 is CASRATGGNTGELFF. The chain employs TRBV4-3 and TRBJ2-2; checking the TCRdb D call of TRBD1 is not possible without DNA. The length of the CDR3 is 15 residues. Germline lookup yields CDR1 LGHNA and CDR2 YSLEER.